Listed below are T cell receptor beta chains from one sample, sequenced in a study of blood T cell repertoires in COVID-19. TCRdb's copy holds only in-frame clones and misses some; the assay was immunoSEQ multiplex PCR. The sample includes 75,000 to 100,000 clones, about 85% of them seen just once. Sequencing was carried out using peripheral blood. All receptors derive from a man between 60 and 70 years old with acute or convalescent COVID-19. CDR3s include the opening cysteine and the closing phenylalanine or tryptophan. A D gene is named only where the DNA matches it firmly. Some rows mark clone size as missing; the rest say once, few, many or name a class of expanded clone.

CDR3 protein	CDR3 DNA	D gene	V gene	J gene	clone size
CASSTSGRTGQTYNEQFF	TGCGCCAGCAGCACTAGCGGGAGAACGGGGCAGACCTACAATGAGCAGTTCTTC	TRBD2	TRBV5-1	TRBJ2-1	once
CASSQDMTSTDTQYF	TGTGCCAGCAGCCAGGACATGACTAGCACAGATACGCAGTATTTT	NA	TRBV3-1/TRBV3-2	TRBJ2-3	NA
CASSVALGNTIYF	TGTGCCAGCAGCGTAGCACTCGGAAACACCATATATTTT	NA	TRBV9	TRBJ1-3	many
CASGAGGLTDTQYF	TGTGCCAGCGGCGCGGGAGGTCTCACAGATACGCAGTATTTT	TRBD2	TRBV6-5	TRBJ2-3	once
CASSGSTVANYGYTF	TGTGCCAGCAGTGGTTCAACGGTTGCTAACTATGGCTACACCTTC	NA	TRBV28	TRBJ1-2	NA
CASSRRQGPSYEQYF	TGTGCCAGCTCACGGAGACAGGGACCCTCCTACGAGCAGTACTTC	TRBD1	TRBV18	TRBJ2-7	NA
CASSRRTGQSGEKLFF	TGTGCCAGTAGCCGGAGGACGGGACAATCAGGTGAAAAACTGTTTTTT	NA	TRBV19	TRBJ1-4	NA
CASSRGQTSSYEQYF	TGTGCCAGTAGTAGAGGACAGACAAGCTCCTACGAGCAGTACTTC	NA	TRBV19	TRBJ2-7	NA
CASSLAGLVETQYF	TGCGCCAGCAGCTTGGCGGGACTAGTAGAGACCCAGTACTTC	TRBD2	TRBV5-1	TRBJ2-5	NA
CASSLKSDSIRWSYGYTF	TGTGCCAGCAGCTTAAAGTCGGACAGTATCAGGTGGAGCTATGGCTACACCTTC	NA	TRBV7-3	TRBJ1-2	NA
CATSEGGTGISNEQFF	TGTGCCACCAGTGAGGGGGGGACAGGGATCTCCAATGAGCAGTTCTTC	TRBD1	TRBV24-1	TRBJ2-1	NA
CASRQGTASNTEAFF	TGCGCCAGCAGACAAGGGACAGCCTCGAACACTGAAGCTTTCTTT	TRBD1	TRBV5-1	TRBJ1-1	NA
CASSLVRAPYNEQFF	TGTGCCAGCAGCTTGGTCAGGGCCCCCTACAATGAGCAGTTCTTC	NA	TRBV5-6	TRBJ2-1	NA
CASRNPGFSPLHF	TGTGCCAGCAGGAACCCAGGGTTCTCACCCCTCCACTTT	NA	TRBV6-5	TRBJ1-6	NA
CASSLVGYGGAYNEQFF	TGTGCCAGCAGTTTAGTCGGTTATGGGGGGGCCTACAATGAGCAGTTCTTC	TRBD2	TRBV27	TRBJ2-1	NA
CASSLTGLTGNTIYF	TGTGCCAGCAGCTTGACAGGGTTAACTGGAAACACCATATATTTT	NA	TRBV5-8	TRBJ1-3	few
CASSYLAGGLPYGETQYF	TGTGCTAGCAGCTATCTAGCGGGGGGGCTGCCCTATGGAGAGACCCAGTACTTC	TRBD2	TRBV7-7	TRBJ2-5	NA
CATRTGGASTEAFF	TGTGCCACGAGAACAGGGGGCGCGTCTACTGAAGCTTTCTTT	TRBD1	TRBV10-3	TRBJ1-1	NA
CASSLSGRLNYGYTF	TGTGCCAGCAGCTTATCAGGCCGCCTTAACTATGGCTACACCTTC	NA	TRBV7-9	TRBJ1-2	few
CASSLAAGVSNTEAFF	TGCGCCAGCAGCTTGGCGGCAGGGGTCTCGAACACTGAAGCTTTCTTT	NA	TRBV5-1	TRBJ1-1	NA
CASAERGQRETQYF	TGTGCCAGCGCAGAAAGGGGGCAGCGGGAGACCCAGTACTTC	TRBD1	TRBV2	TRBJ2-5	NA
CASSLDLRLYGYTF	TGTGCCAGCAGCTTAGATTTACGACTCTATGGCTACACCTTC	NA	TRBV11-2	TRBJ1-2	NA
CASSLVHGREVGSNQPQHF	TGTGCCAGCAGCTTAGTTCACGGCAGGGAGGTGGGTAGCAATCAGCCCCAGCATTTT	NA	TRBV11-3	TRBJ1-5	few
CASTAGGYEQYF	TGTGCCAGCACCGCAGGGGGCTACGAGCAGTACTTC	TRBD1	TRBV5-6	TRBJ2-7	NA
CASSTSNLPSGSYNEQFF	TGTGCCAGCAGCACCTCTAATCTCCCTAGCGGCTCCTACAATGAGCAGTTCTTC	TRBD2	TRBV7-9	TRBJ2-1	NA
CAWSRGYTGELFF	TGTGCCTGGAGTAGGGGCTACACCGGGGAGCTGTTTTTT	NA	TRBV30	TRBJ2-2	NA
CASSLVMGQGAYEQYF	TGTGCCAGCAGCCTAGTAATGGGACAGGGGGCCTACGAGCAGTACTTC	TRBD1	TRBV4-2	TRBJ2-7	NA
CASSERGTTDTQYF	TGTGCCAGCAGTGAACGGGGGACCACAGATACGCAGTATTTT	NA	TRBV2	TRBJ2-3	NA
CASSWASRNEKLFF	TGCGCCAGCAGCTGGGCGTCTCGGAATGAAAAACTGTTTTTT	NA	TRBV5-1	TRBJ1-4	NA
CASSQPGTATEAFF	TGTGCCAGCAGCCAGCCCGGGACAGCCACTGAAGCTTTCTTT	TRBD1	TRBV3-1/TRBV3-2	TRBJ1-1	NA
CAISGLGGAGSEQYF	TGTGCCATCAGTGGGCTGGGGGGAGCGGGATCCGAGCAGTACTTC	TRBD2	TRBV10-3	TRBJ2-7	NA
CATSDSDRFSTDTQYF	TGTGCCACCAGTGACTCAGACAGGTTTTCCACAGATACGCAGTATTTT	NA	TRBV24-1	TRBJ2-3	NA